The 32 T cell receptor beta chains below were found in one sample sequenced in a study of cytomegalovirus exposure and HLA in healthy donors. In the PCR, 60 Vbeta and 13 Jbeta primers were used. Some clones are missing from TCRdb's copy, which holds only in-frame ones; the method was immunoSEQ multiplex PCR. The sample holds 20,000 to 30,000 clones, more than 75% seen once. Source material: PBMCs. These receptors were collected from a male donor in good health and CMV-seronegative.

This clone appeared a few times. The chain recombines TRBV6-6 with TRBJ2-5; 8 nucleotides agree with TRBD1. Losses at the gene ends were 6 bases for V and 11 bases for J; bases not matched to a gene: 14. CDR1 and CDR2 (germline): MNHNY, SVGAGI (reference sequence). The CDR3 totals 14 residues. The CDR3 coding sequence is TGTGCCAGCAGATCCGGGACAGGATTCATGGAGCAGTACTTC. Translation: CASRSGTGFMEQYF.

V is TRBV7-9 and J is TRBJ2-1, with 7 nucleotides matching TRBD2. This CDR3 has 17 residues. Trimming took 5 bases from V and 5 from J; bases not matched to a gene: 15. Germline V CDR1 and CDR2: SEHNR, FQNEAQ (reference sequence). The CDR3 spells CASSPSGRDYINNEQFF. DNA of the CDR3: TGTGCCAGCAGCCCAAGCGGTAGGGACTACATTAACAATGAGCAGTTCTTC.

This clone was found a few times. The chain is built from TRBV28 and TRBJ1-2; D is perhaps TRBD1 (6 bases). Trimming took off 6 bases at V and 3 bases at J, with 8 bases between the two ends. This CDR3 is 12 amino acids long. Germline V gives CDR1 MDHEN, CDR2 SYDVKM. CDR3 bases: TGTGCCAGCAGCGGACAGTACTATGGCTACACCTTC. Residues: CASSGQYYGYTF.

To note about this clone: One junction end does not reproduce the germline sequence, and a read error may be involved. This chain links TRBV7-9 with TRBJ2-7; D not resolved. This CDR3 comprises 13 residues. Germline loops: CDR1 SEHNR, CDR2 FQNEAQ (reference sequence). This chain's CDR3 is CSSSLASSYEQYF. The CDR3 DNA reads TGTTCCAGCAGCTTAGCATCCAGCTACGAGCAGTACTTC.

This chain uses TRBV28 with TRBJ1-3, with 9 nucleotides matching TRBD1. Germline V gene data show CDR1 as MDHEN and CDR2 as SYDVKM. The CDR3 length is 15 residues. V shed 5 bases, J shed 2 bases, and the junction held 4 bases outside the gene matches. The chain's CDR3 is CASSTNRGPGNTIYF. The CDR3 DNA reads TGTGCCAGCAGTACGAACAGGGGGCCTGGAAACACCATATATTTT.

The chain joins TRBV6-1 to TRBJ2-1, with D tentatively TRBD1 (5 bases). Germline CDR1 MNHNS, CDR2 SASEGT. The CDR3 totals 16 residues. V was trimmed by 4 bases and J by 8 bases, leaving 21 bases between them. Here the CDR3 DNA reads TGTGCCAGCAGTGTCGGAGTTCCCCTACAGGTGGATGAGCAGTTCTTC. Translated, it gives CASSVGVPLQVDEQFF.

The chain links TRBV5-1 to TRBJ1-1, with D perhaps matching TRBD1 (5 bases). Germline V gene data show CDR1 as SGHRS and CDR2 as YFSETQ. V was clipped by 4 bases and J by 5 bases, with 21 bases between them. The CDR3 spans 16 residues. CDR3 nucleotide sequence: TGCGCCAGCAGCATCCGGCCCCCAGGGTTAGGAACTGAAGCTTTCTTT. As protein: CASSIRPPGLGTEAFF. Filled out from reference TRBV5-1 and TRBJ1-1, the complete variable domain reads KAGVTQTPRYLIKTRGQQVTLSCSPISGHRSVSWYQQTPGQGLQFLFEYFSETQRNKGNFPGRFSGRQFSNSRSEMNVSTLELGDSALYLCASSIRPPGLGTEAFFGQGTRLTVV.

As regards this clone: The junction and the germline gene differ at one end; a read error may be behind it. V usage is TRBV7-9 and J usage is TRBJ2-2; D remains unclear. The CDR3 loop spans 11 amino acids. Germline assignment: CDR1 SEHNR and CDR2 FQNEAQ (reference sequence). The CDR3 coding sequence is TGTTCCAGCATATTGTCCGGGGAGCTGTTTTTT. It yields the protein CSSILSGELFF.

The chain has TRBV28 and TRBJ2-7, with D possibly TRBD1 on 6 matching bases. V was pared by 8 bases and J by 0 bases, with 11 bases between. The CDR3 spans 13 residues. Germline V gives CDR1 MDHEN, CDR2 SYDVKM. CDR3 region: CASGKGDSYEQYF. Written as DNA, the CDR3 is TGTGCCAGCGGGAAGGGGGACTCCTACGAGCAGTACTTC. Variable domain in full (rest from reference TRBV28 and TRBJ2-7): DVKVTQSSRYLVKRTGEKVFLECVQDMDHENMFWYRQDPGLGLRLIYFSYDVKMKEKGDIPEGYSVSREKKERFSLILESASTNQTSMYLCASGKGDSYEQYFGPGTRLTVT.

This chain joins TRBV28 and TRBJ2-7; 8 positions match TRBD1. Germline values: CDR1 MDHEN, CDR2 SYDVKM. The CDR3 is made up of 15 amino acids. V lost 2 bases to trimming and J lost 3 bases; unmatched junction nucleotides: 6. This CDR3 reads CASSLPGQGGYEQYF. The CDR3 bases are TGTGCCAGCAGTTTACCCGGACAGGGCGGCTACGAGCAGTACTTC.

The chain employs TRBV28 and TRBJ2-1; 7 nucleotides match TRBD1. Germline V gene data show CDR1 as MDHEN and CDR2 as SYDVKM. The V and J ends lost 3 bases and 7 bases, in that order; junction bases with no gene match: 6. This CDR3 comprises 14 residues. The CDR3 coding sequence is TGTGCCAGCAGTTTCAACTACAGGGGAAATGAGCAGTTCTTC. Protein: CASSFNYRGNEQFF.

This clone has a single count. The chain carries TRBV28 and TRBJ2-7; TRBD1 matches at 10 bases. Germline loops: CDR1 MDHEN, CDR2 SYDVKM. V lost 8 bases, J lost 5 bases, and 3 bases stayed unmatched. The CDR3 is 12 amino acids. The CDR3 sequence is CASWDRGNEQYF. For the CDR3, the DNA is TGTGCCAGCTGGGACAGGGGAAACGAGCAGTACTTC.

The chain combines TRBV30 with TRBJ2-2, with D hard to call. V lost 3 bases to trimming and J lost 0 bases, with 11 bases between them. This CDR3 spans 15 amino acids. Germline V gene data show CDR1 as GTSNPN and CDR2 as SVGIG (reference sequence). The CDR3, as DNA: TGTGCCTGGAGCGGGTCTCCCACGAACACCGGGGAGCTGTTTTTT. This gives the protein CAWSGSPTNTGELFF. The variable domain in full, completed from reference TRBV30 and TRBJ2-2, reads SQTIHQWPATLVQPVGSPLSLECTVEGTSNPNLYWYRQAAGRGLQLLFYSVGIGQISSEVPQNLSASRPQDRQFILSSKKLLLSDSGFYLCAWSGSPTNTGELFFGEGSRLTVL.

A single count supports this clone. The V and J genes are TRBV30 and TRBJ2-2; 8 bases agree with TRBD2. V dropped 3 bases and J dropped 3; count of bases not matched to a gene: 3. The V gene's germline CDR1 is GTSNPN and CDR2 SVGIG (reference sequence). The CDR3 is made up of 14 amino acids. CDR3 in DNA: TGTGCCTGGAGGGCCGGGAGGGACACCGGGGAGCTGTTTTTT. Translating it yields CAWRAGRDTGELFF.

DNA for the CDR3: TGTGCCAGCAGCTTGCGGGAGAGAGGAGATACGCAGTATTTT. Its translation is CASSLRERGDTQYF. The chain recombines TRBV7-3 with TRBJ2-3; TRBD2 aligns across 7 bases. With 3 bases clipped from V and 5 bases from J, the junction kept 5 bases outside the gene matches. In germline, CDR1 is SGHTA, CDR2 FQGTGA. The CDR3 loop spans 14 amino acids.

V usage is TRBV4-3 and J usage is TRBJ1-1; 7 positions agree with TRBD1. V shed 0 bases and J 1 base; nucleotides not matched to a gene: 14. Germline values: CDR1 LGHNA, CDR2 YSLEER. There are 19 residues in the CDR3. The CDR3 nucleotides are TGCGCCAGCAGCCAAGAGCTTAACAGGGGAGCGGCCTGGAACACTGAAGCTTTCTTT. Amino acid sequence: CASSQELNRGAAWNTEAFF.

The gene calls are TRBV25-1 and TRBJ2-7; TRBD2 matches at 9 bases. CDR1 is MGHDK and CDR2 is SYGVNS in the germline V gene. CDR3 length: 16 residues. V lost 6 bases and J lost 4; bases outside the gene matches: 13. The CDR3 loop reads CASRPMEGAGGYEQYF. The CDR3 coding sequence is TGTGCCAGCAGACCTATGGAAGGGGCGGGAGGGTACGAGCAGTACTTC.

The V gene is TRBV6-5, the J gene TRBJ2-2, with unresolved D. The CDR3 sequence is 13 residues long. The V and J ends lost 0 bases and 6 bases respectively, with 5 bases between them. Per germline, CDR1 MNHEY and CDR2 SVGAGI. CDR3 loop: CASSYSRSGELFF. The CDR3, as DNA: TGTGCCAGCAGTTACTCGCGGTCCGGGGAGCTGTTTTTT.

V and J are TRBV7-3 and TRBJ2-7, with D tentatively TRBD2 (5 bases). The V and J ends lost 5 bases and 0 bases respectively, with 17 bases between them. The CDR3 extends over 16 amino acids. The germline V gene has CDR1 SGHTA and CDR2 FQGTGA. For the CDR3, the DNA is TGTGCCAGCAGCCCATCAGATGCCAGCGGCTCCTACGAGCAGTACTTC. It yields the protein CASSPSDASGSYEQYF.

The genes are TRBV7-9 and TRBJ2-5; 11 positions agree with TRBD1. The tail of the sequence fits TRBJ2-7 better, so the J call may be wrong. The CDR3 consists of 17 residues. CDR1 is SEHNR and CDR2 is FQNEAQ in the germline V gene (reference sequence). The CDR3 DNA is TGTGCCAGCAGCTTAGAGCATGGGGGACAGGGGGCCTACGAGCAGTACTTC. Amino acids: CASSLEHGGQGAYEQYF.

V gene TRBV25-1 combines with J gene TRBJ1-5; possibly TRBD1 for D (6 bases). This CDR3 has 13 residues. V was cut by 2 bases and J by 7 bases, with 9 bases left in between. Germline CDR1 MGHDK, CDR2 SYGVNS. The CDR3 coding sequence is TGTGCCAGCAGTGAACAGGGGACGCAGCCCCAGCATTTT. This encodes CASSEQGTQPQHF.

As concerns this clone: Relative to the germline gene, one junction end is altered; a read error may explain this. V gene TRBV7-9 combines with J gene TRBJ1-5; 10 bases align to TRBD1. CDR1 is SEHNR, CDR2 FQNEAQ, per germline (reference sequence). The CDR3 is 17 amino acids. The DNA of the CDR3 is TGTTCCAGCAGCCAATGGACAGGGGGTGTGAGCAATCAGCCCCAGCATTTT. This sequence encodes CSSSQWTGGVSNQPQHF.

J is TRBJ1-5 and V is TRBV30, with D possibly TRBD1 on 5 matching bases. The CDR3 totals 14 residues. Germline values: CDR1 GTSNPN, CDR2 SVGIG (reference sequence). V gave up 2 bases and J gave up 2 bases, with 10 bases separating them. CDR3 DNA sequence: TGTGCCTGGAGTCAGGGTGCGGGCAATCAGCCCCAGCATTTT. Translated, it gives CAWSQGAGNQPQHF.

The chain is built from TRBV7-9 and TRBJ2-1; a weak D match, TRBD2 (5 bases). This CDR3 is built from 12 residues. V shed 9 bases and J shed 4 bases, with 10 bases lying between them. Germline-derived CDR1 and CDR2 are SEHNR and FQNEAQ (reference sequence). The DNA of the CDR3 is TGTGCCAGTACGGACTCTTACAATGAGCAGTTCTTC. Its translation is CASTDSYNEQFF. The full variable domain, with the rest looked up from reference TRBV7-9 and TRBJ2-1, is DTGVSQNPRHKITKRGQNVTFRCDPISEHNRLYWYRQTLGQGPEFLTYFQNEAQLEKSRLLSDRFSAERPKGSFSTLEIQRTEQGDSAMYLCASTDSYNEQFFGPGTRLTVL.

The chain joins TRBV19 to TRBJ2-1; 12 bases match TRBD2. The CDR3 covers 18 residues. Germline CDR1 is LNHDA and CDR2 is SQIVND (reference sequence). The junction had 8 bases not matched to a gene; V was cut back by 5 bases and J by 0 bases. The CDR3 sequence is CASSLRLAGVSSYNEQFF. CDR3 nucleotide sequence: TGTGCCAGTAGTCTACGACTAGCGGGGGTCTCCTCCTACAATGAGCAGTTCTTC.

The chain employs TRBV6-5 and TRBJ1-3; no clear D gene. V lost 0 bases and J 0 bases, leaving 9 bases between the germline ends. The germline gives CDR1 MNHEY, CDR2 SVGAGI. This CDR3 has 16 amino acids. CDR3 residues: CASSYSPGFSGNTIYF. CDR3 sequence (DNA): TGTGCCAGCAGTTACTCACCAGGATTCTCTGGAAACACCATATATTTT.

The chain links TRBV7-2 to TRBJ2-5, with 12 bases fitting TRBD2. The CDR3 sequence is 15 residues long. V was pared by 2 bases and J by 3 bases, with 1 base of the junction left unmatched. The germline V gene has CDR1 SGHTA and CDR2 FQGNSA. DNA of the CDR3: TGTGCCAGCAGCTTACTAGCGGGGGGGGAAGAGACCCAGTACTTC. Protein: CASSLLAGGEETQYF.

CDR3 protein: CASRGPERKTQYF. In DNA form, the CDR3 reads TGTGCCAGCAGGGGGCCCGAGAGAAAGACCCAGTACTTC. The chain recombines TRBV28 with TRBJ2-5, with TRBD1 as a possible D gene (5 bases). V lost 6 bases and J lost 6, with 14 bases in between. Looked up from germline, CDR1 is MDHEN and CDR2 is SYDVKM. CDR3 length: 13 amino acids. The whole variable domain, remainder taken from reference TRBV28 and TRBJ2-5, is DVKVTQSSRYLVKRTGEKVFLECVQDMDHENMFWYRQDPGLGLRLIYFSYDVKMKEKGDIPEGYSVSREKKERFSLILESASTNQTSMYLCASRGPERKTQYFGPGTRLLVL.

The genes are TRBV19 and TRBJ2-1; tentatively, D is TRBD2 (5 bases). CDR3 length equals 16 residues. V shed 2 bases and J shed 3 bases, with 14 bases lying between them. Germline V gene data show CDR1 as LNHDA and CDR2 as SQIVND (reference sequence). The CDR3: CASSIPRGIFYNEQFF. In nucleotides, the CDR3 is TGTGCCAGTAGTATACCTCGAGGGATATTCTACAATGAGCAGTTCTTC.

The chain joins TRBV7-2 to TRBJ2-7, with D perhaps matching TRBD1 (6 bases). Trimming took off 5 bases at V and 3 bases at J, with 20 bases between the two ends. The CDR3 has 16 amino acids. The germline gives CDR1 SGHTA, CDR2 FQGNSA. DNA of the CDR3: TGTGCCAGCAGCCCAGAAACAGGGACGATTTTCTACGAGCAGTACTTC. Encoded protein: CASSPETGTIFYEQYF. The variable domain in full, with the rest retrieved from reference TRBV7-2 and TRBJ2-7, is GAGVSQSPSNKVTEKGKDVELRCDPISGHTALYWYRQSLGQGLEFLIYFQGNSAPDKSGLPSDRFSAERTGGSVSTLTIQRTQQEDSAVYLCASSPETGTIFYEQYFGPGTRLTVT.

The chain couples TRBV5-4 to TRBJ2-1; tentatively, D is TRBD1 (5 bases). The germline V and J ends were trimmed by 3 bases and 3 bases, with 7 bases remaining between them. CDR3 size: 13 residues. Per germline, CDR1 SGHNT and CDR2 YYREEE (reference sequence). CDR3 sequence: CASSSQGYNEQFF. Written as DNA, the CDR3 is TGTGCCAGCAGCTCGCAGGGCTACAATGAGCAGTTCTTC.

The V gene is TRBV9, the J gene TRBJ2-2; tentatively, D is TRBD1 (6 bases). V was pared by 3 bases and J by 0 bases, with 12 bases between. CDR3 size: 16 residues. CDR1 and CDR2 from the germline V gene are SGDLS and YYNGEE. CDR3: CASSGRTGPNTGELFF. DNA of the CDR3: TGTGCCAGCAGCGGAAGAACAGGGCCGAACACCGGGGAGCTGTTTTTT.